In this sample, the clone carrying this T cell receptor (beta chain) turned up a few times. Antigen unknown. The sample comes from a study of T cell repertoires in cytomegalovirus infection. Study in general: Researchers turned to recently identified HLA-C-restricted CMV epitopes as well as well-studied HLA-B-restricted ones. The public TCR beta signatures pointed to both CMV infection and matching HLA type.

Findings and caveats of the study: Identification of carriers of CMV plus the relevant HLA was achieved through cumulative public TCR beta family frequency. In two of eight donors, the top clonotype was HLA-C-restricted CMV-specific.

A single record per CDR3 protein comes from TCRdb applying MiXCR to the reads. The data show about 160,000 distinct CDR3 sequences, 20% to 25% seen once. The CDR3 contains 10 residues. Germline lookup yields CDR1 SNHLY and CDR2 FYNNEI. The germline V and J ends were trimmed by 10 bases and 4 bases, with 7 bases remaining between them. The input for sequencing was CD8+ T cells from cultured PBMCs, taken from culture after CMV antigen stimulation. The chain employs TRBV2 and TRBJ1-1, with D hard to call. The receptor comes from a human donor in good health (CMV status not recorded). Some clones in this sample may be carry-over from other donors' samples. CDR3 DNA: TGTGCCATAAGGGCCACTGAAGCTTTCTTT. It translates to CAIRATEAFF. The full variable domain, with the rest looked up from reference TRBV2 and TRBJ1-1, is EPEVTQTPSHQVTQMGQEVILRCVPISNHLYFYWYRQILGQKVEFLVSFYNNEISEKSEIFDDQFSVERPDGSNFTLKIRSTKLEDSAMYFCAIRATEAFFGQGTRLTVV.